The table lists the clone carrying this TCR beta chain with many counts. Its specificity is not known. This record belongs to a study of T cells in Graves' hyperthyroidism and ophthalmopathy. General study points: A model built on 13 V-J features separated ophthalmopathy from stable hyperthyroidism. Peripheral blood also featured most of the thyroid clonotypes expanded above 0.001. Ophthalmopathy onset followed model prediction by a median roughly 6.5 months.

TCR beta CDR3 region amplification was performed from RNA transcripts. The primer set for the first-round RT-PCR of the TCR CDR3 was HTBI. TCRdb passed the multiplex PCR reads through MiXCR, listing each CDR3 protein once. The sample has a few hundred thousand distinct CDR3 sequences; more than 15% are singletons. Before ophthalmopathy appeared, progressors gave blood at initial hyperthyroidism diagnosis. The CDR3 loop spans 11 amino acids. Germline-derived CDR1 and CDR2 are MDHEN and SYDVKM. V dropped 9 bases and J dropped 2 bases, with 2 bases sitting between them. The sequence was obtained from a woman aged 18-30 years with Graves' hyperthyroidism that later progressed to Graves' ophthalmopathy. The chain has TRBV28 and TRBJ2-6, with D uncertain. Sample: blood. CDR3 loop: CASTGANVLTF. CDR3 DNA: TGTGCCAGTACTGGGGCCAACGTCCTGACTTTC.